The 29 T cell receptor beta chains in this list originate from one sample, sequenced in a study of cytomegalovirus exposure and HLA in healthy donors. PCR involved 60 Vbeta and 13 Jbeta primers. Only in-frame clones appear in the TCRdb table, and some are missing; sequencing was by immunoSEQ multiplex PCR. The repertoire holds 65,000 to 90,000 clones, with roughly 70% as singletons. Sequenced input: PBMCs. These receptors came from a man aged 40-55 years in good health and CMV-seronegative.

The gene calls are TRBV15 and TRBJ2-7; possibly TRBD2 for D (6 bases). The CDR3 is made up of 14 amino acids. Trimming removed 1 base at V and 1 base at J, with 8 bases between. Germline CDR1 and CDR2: LNHNV and YYDKDF (reference sequence). The CDR3 DNA follows: TGTGCCACCAGCAGAGGGGGGGAGTCCTACGAGCAGTACTTC. This gives the protein CATSRGGESYEQYF. The variable domain in full, completed from reference TRBV15 and TRBJ2-7, reads DAMVIQNPRYQVTQFGKPVTLSCSQTLNHNVMYWYQQKSSQAPKLLFHYYDKDFNNEADTPDNFQSRRPNTSFCFLDIRSPGLGDTAMYLCATSRGGESYEQYFGPGTRLTVT.

V gene TRBV9 combines with J gene TRBJ1-1; tentatively, D is TRBD1 (5 bases). Between the trimmed V and J ends, which lost 0 bases and 1 base, there was a span of 7 bases. The CDR3 is 14 residues long. The germline gives CDR1 SGDLS, CDR2 YYNGEE. The CDR3 DNA reads as TGTGCCAGCAGCGTAGACGGGGGGAACACTGAAGCTTTCTTT. It specifies CASSVDGGNTEAFF.

The gene calls are TRBV5-1 and TRBJ2-3; the match to TRBD2 covers 11 bases. The germline gives CDR1 SGHRS, CDR2 YFSETQ. The CDR3 has 16 residues. Unmatched junction bases numbered 6, after V lost 4 bases and J lost 2 bases. The CDR3 DNA sequence: TGCGCCAGCAGCGGATTAGCGGGGGGGTCCACAGATACGCAGTATTTT. Encoded protein: CASSGLAGGSTDTQYF.

The rearrangement links TRBV27 to TRBJ2-7, with D uncertain. The CDR3 loop spans 11 amino acids. The germline gives CDR1 MNHEY, CDR2 SMNVEV (reference sequence). Deletions cut 5 bases from V and 3 bases from J, with 5 bases between. The CDR3 loop reads CASSLSYEQYF. The CDR3 DNA is TGTGCCAGCAGTCTTAGCTACGAGCAGTACTTC.

The chain combines TRBV13 with TRBJ2-3; TRBD2 agrees at 10 bases. V shed 4 bases, J shed 2 bases, and the junction held 6 bases outside the gene matches. The CDR3 runs 16 residues. The germline CDR1 and CDR2 sequences are PRHDT and FYEKMQ (reference sequence). CDR3 protein: CASSSIAGGYTDTQYF. Written as DNA, the CDR3 is TGTGCCAGCAGCTCCATAGCGGGGGGATACACAGATACGCAGTATTTT.

This chain's CDR3 is CASSLLAGGSYNEQFF. CDR3 DNA sequence: TGTGCCAGCAGCTTATTGGCAGGGGGCTCCTACAATGAGCAGTTCTTC. The J gene is TRBJ2-1, the V gene TRBV7-9; 7 bases line up with TRBD1. CDR1 is SEHNR and CDR2 is FQNEAQ in the germline V gene (reference sequence). The CDR3 covers 16 residues. V lost 2 bases to trimming and J lost 0 bases; unmatched junction nucleotides: 4.

The J gene is TRBJ2-7, the V gene TRBV18, with 7 bases lining up with TRBD1. Germline V lookup: CDR1 KGHSH, CDR2 LQKENI. Losses at the gene ends were 6 bases for V and 2 bases for J; bases not matched to a gene: 7. The CDR3 spans 14 residues. This CDR3 is CASSAGTETYEQYF. The CDR3 DNA reads as TGTGCCAGCTCTGCCGGGACAGAAACCTACGAGCAGTACTTC.

The V gene is TRBV7-9, the J gene TRBJ1-4; TRBD1 matches at 7 bases. J gave up 8 bases and V 8 bases, and 5 bases lay outside the gene matches. Germline V CDR1 and CDR2: SEHNR, FQNEAQ (reference sequence). The CDR3 loop spans 12 amino acids. CDR3 coding DNA: TGTGCCAGCGGGGACAGTGGGGAAAAACTGTTTTTT. It yields the protein CASGDSGEKLFF.

The chain recombines TRBV4-3 with TRBJ2-7; tentative D call: TRBD2 (6 bases). This CDR3 is built from 18 residues. Germline lookup yields CDR1 LGHNA and CDR2 YSLEER. V lost 0 bases, J lost 2 bases, and 20 bases lay in between. The CDR3 loop reads CASSQDKSLGGPPYEQYF. As DNA, the CDR3 is TGCGCCAGCAGCCAAGATAAATCTTTGGGGGGACCTCCCTACGAGCAGTACTTC.

The V and J genes are TRBV9 and TRBJ1-4, with unresolved D. Germline V CDR1 and CDR2: SGDLS, YYNGEE. CDR3 length: 14 residues. Trimming pared 4 bases from V and 8 bases from J, leaving 15 bases between. The chain's CDR3 is CASSISPEVEKLFF. The CDR3 region has the DNA TGTGCCAGCAGCATCAGTCCCGAGGTAGAAAAACTGTTTTTT.

V gene TRBV25-1 combines with J gene TRBJ2-7; TRBD1 is a possible D gene (6 bases). The CDR3 loop spans 15 amino acids. V lost 6 bases and J lost 1, with 16 bases in between. Per the germline V gene, CDR1 is MGHDK and CDR2 is SYGVNS. In DNA, the CDR3 is TGTGCCAGCAGACAATCCTGGACAGAGTCCTACGAGCAGTACTTC. Protein product: CASRQSWTESYEQYF.

V and J are TRBV5-5 and TRBJ2-1; TRBD2 matches at 7 bases. From germline, CDR1 is SGHKS and CDR2 YYEKEE (reference sequence). The CDR3 contains 15 residues. Trimming at V came to 7 bases and at J to 8 bases, leaving 15 bases not matched to a gene. CDR3 DNA: TGTGCCAGCTTTGGGGGGGGGTCGCCGGCGGATGAGCAGTTCTTC. Its translation is CASFGGGSPADEQFF.

The CDR3 sequence: CASSLYQGTNTEAFF. The CDR3 nucleotides are TGTGCCAGCAGTTTATACCAGGGTACGAACACTGAAGCTTTCTTT. The chain is built from TRBV27 and TRBJ1-1; a weak D match, TRBD1 (5 bases). Germline lookup yields CDR1 MNHEY and CDR2 SMNVEV (reference sequence). V was trimmed by 1 base and J by 1 base, leaving 10 bases between them. The CDR3 runs to 15 residues.

The rearrangement joins TRBV4-2 to TRBJ2-5; 7 positions agree with TRBD2. The germline CDR1 and CDR2 sequences are LGHNA and YNFKEQ. Trimming removed 0 bases from V and 2 bases from J; junction bases left unmatched: 12. This CDR3 is built from 18 residues. CDR3 loop: CASSQDGSGGRAQETQYF. The CDR3 DNA follows: TGTGCCAGCAGCCAAGATGGATCGGGAGGCAGGGCACAAGAGACCCAGTACTTC.

The chain links TRBV29-1 to TRBJ2-3, with 7 positions matching TRBD2. CDR1 and CDR2 (germline): SQVTM, ANQGSEA. This CDR3 is built from 13 residues. The junction had 3 bases not matched to a gene; V was cut back by 6 bases and J by 0 bases. The CDR3 DNA follows: TGCAGCGTCAAGGGACTAAGCACAGATACGCAGTATTTT. This codes for CSVKGLSTDTQYF.

The chain employs TRBV30 and TRBJ1-3; unclear D gene. The CDR3 has 13 amino acids. CDR1 and CDR2 (germline): GTSNPN, SVGIG (reference sequence). V lost 2 bases and J lost 1, with 6 bases in between. Here the CDR3 DNA reads TGTGCCTGGAGTCTCGGGTCTGGAAACACCATATATTTT. Its translation is CAWSLGSGNTIYF.

The CDR3 DNA follows: TGTGCCAGCAGCCAACCAGGCCAGAATAATTCACCCCTCCACTTT. Its translation is CASSQPGQNNSPLHF. The chain is built from TRBV14 and TRBJ1-6, with D unresolved. V was pared by 2 bases and J by 5 bases, with 10 bases between. CDR1 and CDR2 (germline): SGHDN, FVKESK. This CDR3 has 15 amino acids.

The chain recombines TRBV28 with TRBJ2-7; D is perhaps TRBD2 (6 bases). CDR1 is MDHEN, CDR2 SYDVKM, per germline. This CDR3 spans 15 amino acids. V lost 6 bases, J lost 2 bases, and 17 bases lay in between. CDR3 region: CASRLIGTGTYEQYF. CDR3 nucleotide sequence: TGTGCCAGCAGGCTCATAGGGACTGGAACCTACGAGCAGTACTTC.

This chain uses TRBV9 with TRBJ1-3; TRBD1 is a possible D gene (5 bases). Trimming left V 3 bases short and J 8 bases short, with 9 bases between. CDR3 length equals 12 residues. Germline-derived CDR1 and CDR2 are SGDLS and YYNGEE. CDR3 in DNA: TGTGCCAGCAGCGACCAGGGTTACACCATATATTTT. This codes for CASSDQGYTIYF. Variable domain in full (rest from reference TRBV9 and TRBJ1-3): DSGVTQTPKHLITATGQRVTLRCSPRSGDLSVYWYQQSLDQGLQFLIQYYNGEERAKGNILERFSAQQFPDLHSELNLSSLELGDSALYFCASSDQGYTIYFGEGSWLTVV.

The J gene is TRBJ2-7, the V gene TRBV7-3, with 9 bases lining up with TRBD1. The CDR3 sequence is 15 residues long. Germline trimming cut 2 bases from V and 4 bases from J; bases unmatched to any gene: 6. Germline V gene data show CDR1 as SGHTA and CDR2 as FQGTGA. The CDR3 loop is CASSLGQGRNYEQYF. The CDR3 DNA reads TGTGCCAGCAGCTTAGGACAGGGGAGGAATTACGAGCAGTACTTC. Based on the CDR3 plus reference TRBV7-3 and TRBJ2-7, the full variable domain is GAGVSQTPSNKVTEKGKYVELRCDPISGHTALYWYRQSLGQGPEFLIYFQGTGAADDSGLPNDRFFAVRPEGSVSTLKIQRTERGDSAVYLCASSLGQGRNYEQYFGPGTRLTVT.

The rearrangement uses TRBV6-1 and TRBJ2-3, with 7 positions matching TRBD1. This CDR3 is 14 amino acids long. The germline V gene has CDR1 MNHNS and CDR2 SASEGT. Trimming at V came to 7 bases and at J to 2 bases, leaving 6 bases not matched to a gene. The CDR3 bases are TGTGCCAGCACTAGGGGGCTGAACACAGATACGCAGTATTTT. Protein: CASTRGLNTDTQYF.

The chain combines TRBV7-9 with TRBJ1-1; a possible D gene is TRBD1 (5 bases). CDR1 and CDR2 from the germline V gene are SEHNR and FQNEAQ (reference sequence). The germline V and J ends were trimmed by 2 bases and 5 bases, with 18 bases remaining between them. The CDR3 loop spans 16 amino acids. CDR3 coding DNA: TGTGCCAGCAGCTTATGGGTCGGGGGAAAGGGGACTGAAGCTTTCTTT. The encoded protein is CASSLWVGGKGTEAFF.

This clone was detected only a few times. The chain is built from TRBV5-1 and TRBJ1-5; 7 bases agree with TRBD1. Trimming took 4 bases from V and 2 from J; bases not matched to a gene: 3. The CDR3 has 14 amino acids. CDR1 SGHRS and CDR2 YFSETQ come from the germline V gene. CDR3 sequence: CASSPDRGNQPQHF. The CDR3 DNA follows: TGCGCCAGCAGCCCAGACAGGGGCAATCAGCCCCAGCATTTT.

The V gene is TRBV6-6, the J gene TRBJ1-5, with D perhaps matching TRBD1 (5 bases). In germline, CDR1 is MNHNY, CDR2 SVGAGI (reference sequence). This CDR3 spans 16 amino acids. V was shortened by 6 bases and J by 5 bases, with 20 bases between the two germline ends. CDR3 loop: CASRRFPGGGDQPQHF. The CDR3 region has the DNA TGTGCCAGCAGGCGCTTCCCCGGGGGGGGAGATCAGCCCCAGCATTTT.

A few counts support this clone. The CDR3 loop reads CATSRDRDGNYGYTF. The CDR3 nucleotides read TGTGCCACTTCCAGAGACAGGGATGGTAACTATGGCTACACCTTC. The V gene is TRBV19, the J gene TRBJ1-2; 7 nucleotides match TRBD1. Per the germline V gene, CDR1 is LNHDA and CDR2 is SQIVND (reference sequence). J lost 1 base, V lost 10 bases, and 12 bases had no gene match. The CDR3 sequence is 15 residues long.

V gene TRBV5-6 combines with J gene TRBJ1-2; D is uncertain. Looked up from germline, CDR1 is SGHDT and CDR2 is YYEEEE. This CDR3 has 15 amino acids. The V end was cut by 1 base, the J end by 1 base, with 11 bases between. CDR3 nucleotides: TGTGCCAGCAGCTTGACTTCCTACTATAACTATGGCTACACCTTC. Translated, it gives CASSLTSYYNYGYTF.

This clone has just one count. V gene TRBV18 combines with J gene TRBJ1-2; perhaps TRBD1 as D (5 bases). The CDR3 covers 14 residues. Germline lookup yields CDR1 KGHSH and CDR2 LQKENI. V was cut by 4 bases and J by 8 bases, with 17 bases left in between. The CDR3 nucleotides read TGTGCCAGCTCACTCAGGGACTGGATTGAGGGCTACACCTTC. Translated, it gives CASSLRDWIEGYTF.

The V gene is TRBV7-3, the J gene TRBJ2-3; no clear D gene. The V gene lost 4 bases and the J gene lost 5 bases, with 10 bases spanning the gap. CDR1 is SGHTA and CDR2 is FQGTGA in the germline V gene. The CDR3 is 13 residues long. CDR3 sequence: CASSSPRRDTQYF. Here the CDR3 DNA reads TGTGCCAGCAGCTCCCCCCGGAGAGATACGCAGTATTTT.

The rearrangement uses TRBV18 and TRBJ2-1; TRBD1 is a possible D gene (5 bases). V lost 2 bases, J lost 4 bases, and 6 bases lay in between. The CDR3 sequence is 13 residues long. Germline V CDR1 and CDR2: KGHSH, LQKENI. The CDR3 region has the DNA TGTGCCAGCTCACCAAAGGGGTACAATGAGCAGTTCTTC. Translation: CASSPKGYNEQFF.